The next 21 T cell receptor beta chains were all read from a single sample in a study of blood T cell repertoires in COVID-19. Method: immunoSEQ multiplex PCR; TCRdb's copy keeps in-frame clones and lacks some. The profile shows roughly 140,000 clones, around 90% of them singletons. The sequencing input was peripheral blood. All receptors derive from a man aged 65 to 85 with acute or convalescent COVID-19.

J is TRBJ1-6 and V is TRBV5-1; TRBD1 is a possible D gene (5 bases). This CDR3 has 16 residues. In germline, CDR1 is SGHRS, CDR2 YFSETQ. V dropped 0 bases and J dropped 8 bases, with 15 bases sitting between them. CDR3 sequence: CASSLVGGQVDSPLHF. DNA of the CDR3: TGCGCCAGCAGCTTGGTGGGGGGTCAAGTAGATTCACCCCTCCACTTT.

The gene calls are TRBV11-3 and TRBJ1-5; unclear D gene. In germline, CDR1 is SGHNT, CDR2 YENEEA. With 3 bases removed from V and 4 bases from J, the gap between germline ends came to 7 bases. There are 13 residues in the CDR3. The CDR3 DNA is TGTGCCAGCAGCTTGCGAGCTAATCAGCCCCAGCATTTT. Its protein product is CASSLRANQPQHF.

This chain joins TRBV27 and TRBJ2-5, with 11 bases aligning to TRBD1. The junction had 8 bases not matched to a gene; V was cut back by 7 bases and J by 7 bases. Germline loops: CDR1 MNHEY, CDR2 SMNVEV (reference sequence). The CDR3 is 14 amino acids. This chain's CDR3 is CASTGTGGLGTQYF. DNA for the CDR3: TGTGCCAGCACCGGGACAGGGGGGTTAGGGACCCAGTACTTC.

The chain joins TRBV10-3 to TRBJ2-2, with D perhaps matching TRBD1 (6 bases). Germline V lookup: CDR1 ENHRY, CDR2 SYGVKD. Trimming left V 3 bases short and J 7 bases short, with 15 bases between. CDR3 length equals 15 residues. In DNA, the CDR3 is TGTGCCATCAGTGATATCGGCAGGGGTCACGGGGAGCTGTTTTTT. It translates to CAISDIGRGHGELFF.

The count of this clone is one. The V and J genes are TRBV4-1 and TRBJ2-5; TRBD2 agrees at 12 bases. V lost 4 bases and J lost 4; bases outside the gene matches: 13. From germline, CDR1 is MGHRA and CDR2 YSYEKL. The CDR3 loop spans 18 amino acids. As DNA, the CDR3 is TGCGCCAGCAGCCCTGAGACTAGCGGGGGCCCCAGGAGAGAGACCCAGTACTTC. Translating gives CASSPETSGGPRRETQYF.

The chain employs TRBV11-2 and TRBJ2-3; TRBD1 might be the D (5 bases). Trimming stripped 5 bases from V and 0 bases from J, with 12 bases between. The germline gives CDR1 SGHAT, CDR2 FQNNGV. The length of the CDR3 is 15 residues. The CDR3 reads CASSTRQISTDTQYF. The CDR3, as DNA: TGTGCCAGCAGCACAAGACAGATTAGCACAGATACGCAGTATTTT.

This clone has a single count. The chain has TRBV28 and TRBJ1-2; a possible D gene is TRBD1 (6 bases). With 7 bases removed from V and 2 bases from J, the gap between germline ends came to 17 bases. The CDR3 totals 15 residues. CDR1 and CDR2 from the germline V gene are MDHEN and SYDVKM. Written as DNA, the CDR3 is TGTGCCAGCACCCCGCAGGCAGGGGCCAACTATGGCTACACCTTC. Residues: CASTPQAGANYGYTF.

V gene TRBV19 combines with J gene TRBJ1-2, with a possible D match to TRBD1 (5 bases). The ends were cut back, 2 bases at V and 4 bases at J, with 11 bases in the middle. This CDR3 has 14 residues. Germline V gene data show CDR1 as LNHDA and CDR2 as SQIVND (reference sequence). The CDR3 reads CASSIKWDSYGYTF. The CDR3 DNA follows: TGTGCCAGTAGTATAAAGTGGGACTCCTATGGCTACACCTTC. Full variable domain (remainder filled in from reference TRBV19 and TRBJ1-2): DGGITQSPKYLFRKEGQNVTLSCEQNLNHDAMYWYRQDPGQGLRLIYYSQIVNDFQKGDIAEGYSVSREKKESFPLTVTSAQKNPTAFYLCASSIKWDSYGYTFGSGTRLTVV.

This chain uses TRBV3-1 (or the pseudogene TRBV3-2) with TRBJ1-3; 7 bases match TRBD1. The CDR3 totals 14 residues. CDR1 and CDR2 (germline): LGHDT, YNNKEL (reference sequence). The V segment lost 8 bases and the J segment 2 bases; nucleotides outside the gene matches: 6. CDR3 residues: CASGERGPGNTIYF. CDR3 bases: TGTGCCAGCGGGGAGAGGGGGCCTGGAAACACCATATATTTT.

This clone turned up a few times. The rearrangement joins TRBV9 to TRBJ1-3; no clear D. This CDR3 region has 13 residues. V lost 4 bases and J lost 4, with 9 bases in between. Germline CDR1 is SGDLS and CDR2 is YYNGEE. This CDR3 is CASSPGYGNTIYF. Written as DNA, the CDR3 is TGTGCCAGCAGCCCGGGGTACGGAAACACCATATATTTT. The full variable domain, in which reference TRBV9 and TRBJ1-3 provide the parts outside the CDR3, is DSGVTQTPKHLITATGQRVTLRCSPRSGDLSVYWYQQSLDQGLQFLIQYYNGEERAKGNILERFSAQQFPDLHSELNLSSLELGDSALYFCASSPGYGNTIYFGEGSWLTVV.

The chain has TRBV18 and TRBJ1-2; TRBD1 aligns across 8 bases. The CDR3 is 15 residues long. V dropped 2 bases and J dropped 6; count of bases not matched to a gene: 8. The germline gives CDR1 KGHSH, CDR2 LQKENI. DNA of the CDR3: TGTGCCAGCTCACCAGCTGGACAGGGACTAAATGGCTACACCTTC. Translated, it gives CASSPAGQGLNGYTF.

The chain is built from TRBV7-9 and TRBJ1-2; D ambiguous. This CDR3 spans 16 amino acids. V gave up 8 bases and J gave up 1 base, with 20 bases separating them. Germline CDR1 is SEHNR and CDR2 is FQNEAQ (reference sequence). The CDR3 sequence: CASALAFGSGNYGYTF. The CDR3 DNA is TGTGCCAGCGCCTTGGCTTTCGGTTCGGGTAACTATGGCTACACCTTC.

The chain recombines TRBV24-1 with TRBJ2-7; 11 positions match TRBD1. Trimming cost V 6 bases and J 10 bases; bases outside gene matches: 4. This CDR3 contains 12 residues. Germline V gene lookup returns CDR1 KGHDR and CDR2 SFDVKD. The CDR3 region is CATSSGTGGQYF. For the CDR3, the DNA is TGTGCCACCAGTTCTGGGACAGGGGGTCAGTACTTC.

This clone showed up just once. This sequence joins TRBV11-2 and TRBJ1-2, with D possibly TRBD1 on 6 matching bases. V lost 5 bases to trimming and J lost 0 bases, with 10 bases between them. Germline V CDR1 and CDR2: SGHAT, FQNNGV. This CDR3 spans 14 amino acids. In DNA, the CDR3 is TGTGCCAGCAGCCCAGGGGCCGCTAACTATGGCTACACCTTC. Translation gives CASSPGAANYGYTF.

The V gene is TRBV4-1, the J gene TRBJ1-2; 7 nucleotides align to TRBD1. The V and J ends lost 4 bases and 6 bases, in that order; junction bases with no gene match: 5. The germline V gene has CDR1 MGHRA and CDR2 YSYEKL. CDR3 length equals 13 residues. CDR3 sequence (DNA): TGCGCCAGCAGCCCGACAGGGCTAGATGGCTACACCTTC. Its translation is CASSPTGLDGYTF.

The rearrangement links TRBV13 to TRBJ2-5; TRBD2 aligns across 12 bases. CDR3 size: 15 residues. With V trimmed by 4 bases and J by 7 bases, 7 bases remained unmatched. Germline V gene sequence: CDR1 PRHDT, CDR2 FYEKMQ (reference sequence). Here the CDR3 reads CASSSGLAGAGTQYF. For the CDR3, the DNA is TGTGCCAGCAGCTCGGGACTAGCGGGTGCGGGGACCCAGTACTTC.

This chain connects TRBV5-5 to TRBJ1-1; no firm D call. Germline V gives CDR1 SGHKS, CDR2 YYEKEE (reference sequence). V was shortened by 0 bases and J by 1 base, with 7 bases between the two germline ends. The CDR3 is 14 residues long. CDR3 residues: CASSLVAGNTEAFF. CDR3 coding DNA: TGTGCCAGCAGCTTGGTGGCGGGGAACACTGAAGCTTTCTTT.

J is TRBJ2-1 and V is TRBV6-5, with a weak D call TRBD2 (6 bases). The CDR3 is 14 amino acids. The germline V and J ends were trimmed by 6 bases and 7 bases, with 16 bases remaining between them. Germline values: CDR1 MNHEY, CDR2 SVGAGI. The CDR3 region has the DNA TGTGCCAGCAGCAATGGACGGGAGCGGAATGAGCAGTTCTTC. It encodes CASSNGRERNEQFF.

A single count supports this clone. CDR3 in amino acids: CASSRDGSSYNSPLHF. As DNA, the CDR3 is TGTGCCAGCAGCCGGGACGGGAGCTCCTATAATTCACCCCTCCACTTT. This chain uses TRBV5-6 with TRBJ1-6, with a weak D call TRBD1 (5 bases). CDR1 and CDR2 from the germline V gene are SGHDT and YYEEEE. The CDR3 loop spans 16 amino acids. Trimming removed 4 bases from V and 0 bases from J, with 11 bases in between.

The chain employs TRBV3-1 (or the pseudogene TRBV3-2) and TRBJ1-5; D is ambiguous. CDR3 size: 13 residues. V was clipped by 4 bases and J by 7 bases, with 11 bases between them. Germline V lookup: CDR1 LGHDT, CDR2 YNNKEL (reference sequence). The CDR3, as DNA: TGTGCCAGCAGCCGCGGCGGATGGCAGCCCCAGCATTTT. Translated, it gives CASSRGGWQPQHF.

V usage is TRBV10-2 and J usage is TRBJ2-7, with TRBD1 matching over 9 bases. The trim removed 8 bases at V and 5 bases at J, leaving 7 bases unmatched. This CDR3 has 13 residues. Germline CDR1 reads WSHSY; CDR2 reads SAAADI. CDR3 nucleotide sequence: TGCGCCAGCCGGGACAGGGATCCCCACGAGCAGTACTTC. Its protein is CASRDRDPHEQYF.